Following are 13 T cell receptor beta chains from one sample sequenced in a study of spatial heterogeneity in lung cancer. Time point reported: sample taken at primary tumor resection. MiXCR was run by TCRdb on the 5' RACE reads, yielding one entry per CDR3 protein. Among about 3,000 distinct CDR3 sequences listed, roughly 6.5% were seen once. No antigen has been identified for these receptors. Overall study results and limits: One measure, the expanded intratumoral alpha and beta TCR count, tracked tumor mutation counts.

The sequenced sample was lung tumor tissue, obtained at surgery. The receptors stem from a male donor with early-stage non-small cell lung cancer.

This clonotype was picked up many times. This beta chain is a stray read from a library made for alpha chains; its abundance is not meaningful. V is TRBV12-3 or TRBV12-4 and J is TRBJ1-1; 9 bases are a match to TRBD1. Trimming cost V 10 bases and J 0 bases; bases outside gene matches: 18. This CDR3 is 18 amino acids long. The DNA of the CDR3 is TGTGCCAACTTACAGGGGGCCGGCGCCAAAAAGATGAACACTGAAGCTTTCTTT. It specifies CANLQGAGAKKMNTEAFF.

By share, this clonotype ranks as medium-sized. Within a library made for alpha chains, this beta chain is off target, and its count is uninformative. The CDR3 DNA sequence: TGTGCCAGCAGCCAAGTACTACCAAGCTCCTACAATGAGCAGTTCTTC. This encodes CASSQVLPSSYNEQFF. This rearrangement joins TRBV4-2 to TRBJ2-1; D is uncertain. V lost 1 base and J 0 bases, leaving 10 bases between the germline ends. The CDR3 consists of 16 residues. Germline V gene lookup returns CDR1 LGHNA and CDR2 YNFKEQ.

Sample share makes this clonotype medium-sized (0.01 to 0.1%). For a library built for alpha chains, this beta chain is a stray read; little rests on its size. The V call is TRBV15, the J call TRBJ1-4; weak D call: TRBD1 (5 bases). The CDR3 has 14 residues. V lost 6 bases and J lost 6, with 14 bases in between. Germline CDR1 and CDR2: LNHNV and YYDKDF (reference sequence). CDR3 DNA sequence: TGTGCCACCAGATTGCGGGGAGGGGATGAAAAACTGTTTTTT. This codes for CATRLRGGDEKLFF. Full variable domain (outside the CDR3, taken from reference TRBV15 and TRBJ1-4): DAMVIQNPRYQVTQFGKPVTLSCSQTLNHNVMYWYQQKSSQAPKLLFHYYDKDFNNEADTPDNFQSRRPNTSFCFLDIRSPGLGDTAMYLCATRLRGGDEKLFFGSGTQLSVL.

By sample share, this clonotype is large. Because the library targeted alpha chains, this beta chain is an off-target read whose size means little. The chain is built from TRBV28 and TRBJ2-7; a possible D gene is TRBD1 (5 bases). The germline V gene encodes CDR1 MDHEN and CDR2 SYDVKM. V lost 3 bases and J lost 0, with 12 bases in between. CDR3 length: 15 residues. CDR3 in amino acids: CASSFGRAPSYEQYF. CDR3 nucleotide sequence: TGTGCCAGCAGTTTCGGCAGGGCCCCCTCCTACGAGCAGTACTTC.

By share of the sample, this clonotype is medium-sized. Little can be read into the size of this beta chain, an off-target read in a library designed for alpha chains. The chain couples TRBV28 to TRBJ1-1; possibly TRBD1 for D (6 bases). The germline gives CDR1 MDHEN, CDR2 SYDVKM. The germline V and J ends were trimmed by 5 bases and 1 base, with 11 bases remaining between them. CDR3 length: 14 residues. The CDR3 reads CASSPPTGNTEAFF. Here the CDR3 DNA reads TGTGCCAGCAGTCCGCCGACAGGGAACACTGAAGCTTTCTTT.

This clonotype is medium-sized. For a library built for alpha chains, this beta chain is a stray read; little rests on its size. The rearrangement uses TRBV7-2 and TRBJ1-4, with D possibly being TRBD1 (5 bases). The CDR3 loop spans 15 amino acids. The germline V gene encodes CDR1 SGHTA and CDR2 FQGNSA. Trimming cost V 2 bases and J 8 bases, with 15 bases left between them. Here the CDR3 DNA reads TGTGCCAGCAGCTTAATAGGCGGGGCCCGGGAAAAACTGTTTTTT. Residues: CASSLIGGAREKLFF.

In its sample, this clonotype is medium-sized. Since the library was made to target alpha chains, this beta chain is a stray read and its abundance is not meaningful. The CDR3 sequence is CASSIPRGTDTQYF. DNA of the CDR3: TGTGCCAGCAGCATACCGAGGGGCACAGATACGCAGTATTTT. The V call is TRBV7-9, the J call TRBJ2-3; TRBD2 might be the D (5 bases). CDR1 and CDR2 (germline): SEHNR, FQNEAQ (reference sequence). The V end was cut by 5 bases, the J end by 1 base, with 10 bases between. The CDR3 consists of 14 residues.

In this sample, this clonotype turned up a few times. Because this beta chain is a stray read in a library intended to capture alpha chains, its abundance should not be given much weight. The rearrangement uses TRBV12-5 and TRBJ2-1; TRBD2 might be the D (6 bases). This CDR3 has 12 amino acids. V lost 4 bases, J lost 9 bases, and 10 bases lay in between. Germline V gives CDR1 LGHNT, CDR2 FRNRAP. CDR3 loop: CASGSRGGEQFF. As DNA, the CDR3 is TGTGCTAGTGGTTCCCGGGGAGGTGAGCAGTTCTTC.

By sample fraction, this clonotype is medium-sized. Little can be read into the size of this beta chain, an off-target read in a library designed for alpha chains. The chain employs TRBV29-1 and TRBJ2-7, with TRBD2 matching over 10 bases. This CDR3 is built from 13 residues. The V gene end was trimmed by 4 bases and the J gene end by 3 bases; junction bases not matched to a gene: 3. CDR1 and CDR2 from the germline V gene are SQVTM and ANQGSEA. For the CDR3, the DNA is TGCAGCGTTGTAGCGGGGGGTCGCTACGAGCAGTACTTC. Amino acid sequence: CSVVAGGRYEQYF.

This clonotype came up a few times. This beta chain slipped into a library made for alpha chains as a stray read, so its size is not meaningful. The chain uses TRBV2 and TRBJ1-5, with D maybe TRBD1 (5 bases). V shed 6 bases and J shed 5 bases, with 23 bases lying between them. CDR3 length: 17 residues. CDR1 is SNHLY, CDR2 FYNNEI, per germline. The CDR3: CASRGVLGQALHQPQHF. The CDR3, as DNA: TGTGCCAGCAGAGGAGTCCTGGGGCAGGCGCTCCATCAGCCCCAGCATTTT.

This clonotype is medium-sized in the sample. This beta chain appears as a stray read in a library generated for alpha chains; its size is not informative. The chain carries TRBV4-2 and TRBJ2-5; 10 nucleotides match TRBD2. Germline loops: CDR1 LGHNA, CDR2 YNFKEQ. The CDR3 runs 17 residues. J was trimmed by 2 bases and V by 1 base; bases with no gene match: 7. The CDR3: CASSQVSASGSQETQYF. The CDR3 DNA follows: TGTGCCAGCAGCCAAGTCTCCGCTAGCGGGAGTCAAGAGACCCAGTACTTC.

By its share, this clonotype is medium-sized. This beta chain was picked up by a library intended for alpha chains and is off target, so its count carries little meaning. The chain links TRBV15 to TRBJ2-2; TRBD2 is a possible D gene (6 bases). This CDR3 comprises 17 residues. V lost 3 bases to trimming and J lost 0 bases, with 14 bases between them. CDR1 LNHNV and CDR2 YYDKDF come from the germline V gene (reference sequence). In DNA form, the CDR3 reads TGTGCCACCAGCAGGCCCCGAGCGGGTACGAACACCGGGGAGCTGTTTTTT. Translating it yields CATSRPRAGTNTGELFF.

This clonotype has a handful of counts. This beta chain came through as a stray read in a library set up for alpha chains, and its size says little. This sequence joins TRBV2 and TRBJ1-1, with 10 bases lining up with TRBD1. Germline CDR1 SNHLY, CDR2 FYNNEI. CDR3 length: 14 residues. V was clipped by 8 bases and J by 5 bases; unmatched bases: 8. CDR3 nucleotides: TGTGCCAGCCGGGTTAGGGACAGGGGAACTGAAGCTTTCTTT. Encoded protein: CASRVRDRGTEAFF.